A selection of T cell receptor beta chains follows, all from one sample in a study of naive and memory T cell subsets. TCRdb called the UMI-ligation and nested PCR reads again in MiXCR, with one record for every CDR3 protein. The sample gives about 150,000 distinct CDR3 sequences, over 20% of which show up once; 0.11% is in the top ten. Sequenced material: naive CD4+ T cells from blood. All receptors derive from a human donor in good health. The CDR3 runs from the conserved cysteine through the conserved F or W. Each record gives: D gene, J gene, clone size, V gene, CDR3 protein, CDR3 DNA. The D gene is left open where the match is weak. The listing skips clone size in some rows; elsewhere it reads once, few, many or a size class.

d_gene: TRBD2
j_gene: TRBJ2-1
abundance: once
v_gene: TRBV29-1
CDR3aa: CSVEGSGGKSGRYYNEQFF
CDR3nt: TGCAGCGTTGAAGGGTCCGGGGGCAAAAGCGGGAGATACTACAATGAGCAGTTCTTC

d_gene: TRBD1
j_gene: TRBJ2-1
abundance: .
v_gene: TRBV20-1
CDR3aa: CSARDWRTGDYNEQFF
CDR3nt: TGCAGTGCTAGAGATTGGAGGACAGGGGATTACAATGAGCAGTTCTTC

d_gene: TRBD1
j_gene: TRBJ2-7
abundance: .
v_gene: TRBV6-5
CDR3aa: CASNPDRGSYEQYF
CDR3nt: TGTGCCAGCAACCCGGACAGGGGCTCCTACGAGCAGTACTTC

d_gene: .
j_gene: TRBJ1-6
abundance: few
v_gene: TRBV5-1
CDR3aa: CASSLFLGASDSPLHF
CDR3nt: TGCGCCAGCAGCTTGTTCCTCGGGGCATCCGATTCACCCCTCCACTTT

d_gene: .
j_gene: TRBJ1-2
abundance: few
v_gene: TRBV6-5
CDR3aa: CASSYDPVSYGYTF
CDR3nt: TGTGCCAGCAGTTACGATCCGGTCAGCTATGGCTACACCTTC

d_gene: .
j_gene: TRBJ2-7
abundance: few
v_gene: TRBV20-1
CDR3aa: CSARTGPQGNYEQYF
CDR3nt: TGCAGTGCTAGAACCGGACCCCAAGGGAATTACGAGCAGTACTTC

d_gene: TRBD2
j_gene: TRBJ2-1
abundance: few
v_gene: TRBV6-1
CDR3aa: CASSIGTSSYNEQFF
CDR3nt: TGTGCCAGCAGTATCGGGACTAGCTCCTACAATGAGCAGTTCTTC

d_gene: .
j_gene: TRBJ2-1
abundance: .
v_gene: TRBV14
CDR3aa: CASSQVAREAGNEQFF
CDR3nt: TGTGCCAGCAGCCAAGTCGCGAGGGAAGCTGGCAATGAGCAGTTCTTC

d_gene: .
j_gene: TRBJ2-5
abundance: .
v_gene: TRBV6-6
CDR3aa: CASNLAHKGGQETQYF
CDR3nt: TGTGCCAGCAACCTAGCTCATAAGGGGGGCCAAGAGACCCAGTACTTC

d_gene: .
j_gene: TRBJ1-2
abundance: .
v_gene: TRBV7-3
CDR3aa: CASSSGPPSYGYTF
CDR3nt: TGTGCCAGCAGCTCCGGGCCCCCCTCCTATGGCTACACCTTC

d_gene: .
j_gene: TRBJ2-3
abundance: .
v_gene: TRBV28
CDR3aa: CASSLTSDHTDTQYF
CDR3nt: TGTGCCAGCAGTTTAACTAGTGATCACACAGATACGCAGTATTTT

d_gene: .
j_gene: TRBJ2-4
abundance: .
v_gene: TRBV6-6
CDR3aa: CASSPEGSLAKNIQYF
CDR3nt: TGTGCCAGCAGCCCTGAGGGGTCCTTGGCCAAAAACATTCAGTACTTC

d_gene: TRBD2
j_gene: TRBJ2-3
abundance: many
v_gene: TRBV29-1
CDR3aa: CSVGGRGTDTQYF
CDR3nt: TGCAGCGTTGGTGGGAGGGGCACAGATACGCAGTATTTT

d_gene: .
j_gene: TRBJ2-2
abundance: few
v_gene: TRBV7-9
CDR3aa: CASSLITGELFF
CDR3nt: TGTGCCAGCAGCTTAATTACCGGGGAGCTGTTTTTT

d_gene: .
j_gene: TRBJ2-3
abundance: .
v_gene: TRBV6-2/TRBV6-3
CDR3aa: CASRSLRGTYTDTQYF
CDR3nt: TGTGCCAGCAGGTCCCTCCGCGGGACCTACACAGATACGCAGTATTTT

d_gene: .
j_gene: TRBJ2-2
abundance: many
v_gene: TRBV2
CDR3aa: CASKRAVTGELFF
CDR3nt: TGTGCCAGCAAGAGAGCGGTCACCGGGGAGCTGTTTTTT

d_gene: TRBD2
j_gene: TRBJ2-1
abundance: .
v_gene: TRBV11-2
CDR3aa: CASSLASGTNEQFF
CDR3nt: TGTGCCAGCAGCTTGGCTAGCGGGACCAATGAGCAGTTCTTC

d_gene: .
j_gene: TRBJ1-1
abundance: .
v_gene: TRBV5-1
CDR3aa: CASSLASPGRMNTEAFF
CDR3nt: TGCGCCAGCAGCTTGGCCTCACCGGGGAGGATGAACACTGAAGCTTTCTTT

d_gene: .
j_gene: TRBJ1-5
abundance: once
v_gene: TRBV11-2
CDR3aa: CASSSGTQPQHF
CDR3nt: TGTGCCAGCAGCTCGGGGACTCAGCCCCAGCATTTT

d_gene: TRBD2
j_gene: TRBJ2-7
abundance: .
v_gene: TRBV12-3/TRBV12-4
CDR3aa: CASSTSVAGVSEQYF
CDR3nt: TGTGCCAGCAGCACCTCGGTAGCGGGAGTTAGTGAGCAGTACTTC

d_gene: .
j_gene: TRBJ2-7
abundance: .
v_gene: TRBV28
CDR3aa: CASSSSGTASYEQYF
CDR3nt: TGTGCCAGCAGTTCGTCCGGGACGGCGTCCTACGAGCAGTACTTC

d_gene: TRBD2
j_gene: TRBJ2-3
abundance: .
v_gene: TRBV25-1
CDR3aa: CASSSISGRGTDTQYF
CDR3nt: TGTGCCAGCAGTTCGATTAGCGGGAGAGGCACAGATACGCAGTATTTT

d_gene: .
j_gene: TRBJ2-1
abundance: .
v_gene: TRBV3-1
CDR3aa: CASSQHSGRKRGNEQFF
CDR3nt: TGTGCCAGCAGCCAACATTCCGGCCGAAAACGGGGTAATGAGCAGTTCTTC

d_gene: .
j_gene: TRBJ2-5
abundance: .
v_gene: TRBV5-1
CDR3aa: CASSLVAGVETQYF
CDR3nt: TGCGCCAGCAGCTTGGTGGCAGGCGTTGAGACCCAGTACTTC

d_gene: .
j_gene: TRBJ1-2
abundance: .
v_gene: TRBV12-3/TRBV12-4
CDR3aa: CASSLYGAESGYTF
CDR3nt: TGTGCCAGCAGTTTATACGGGGCGGAGAGTGGCTACACCTTC

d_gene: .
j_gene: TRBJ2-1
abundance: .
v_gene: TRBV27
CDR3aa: CASRSHRGGEQFF
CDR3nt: TGTGCCAGCAGATCCCACAGGGGAGGGGAGCAGTTCTTC

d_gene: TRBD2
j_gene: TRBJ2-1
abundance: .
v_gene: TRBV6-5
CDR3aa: CASSPISSGRAFSSYNEQFF
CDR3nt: TGTGCCAGCAGCCCAATCTCTAGCGGGAGAGCCTTCAGCTCCTACAATGAGCAGTTCTTC

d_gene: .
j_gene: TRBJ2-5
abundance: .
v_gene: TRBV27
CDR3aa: CASSLLGGGETQYF
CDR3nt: TGTGCCAGCAGTTTACTGGGGGGCGGGGAGACCCAGTACTTC

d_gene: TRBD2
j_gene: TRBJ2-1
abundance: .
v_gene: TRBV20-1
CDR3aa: CSASPHSGRYNEQFF
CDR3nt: TGCAGTGCTAGCCCCCATAGCGGGAGATACAATGAGCAGTTCTTC

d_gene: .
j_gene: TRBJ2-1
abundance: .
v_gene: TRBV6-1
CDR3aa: CASSPEGASVYNEQFF
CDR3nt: TGTGCCAGCAGCCCTGAGGGGGCTAGCGTGTACAATGAGCAGTTCTTC

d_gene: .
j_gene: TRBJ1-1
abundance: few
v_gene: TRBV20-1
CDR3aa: CSARGTLQGNTEAFF
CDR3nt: TGCAGTGCTAGAGGTACCCTACAGGGAAACACTGAAGCTTTCTTT

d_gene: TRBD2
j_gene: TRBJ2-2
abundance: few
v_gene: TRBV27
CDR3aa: CASSLWFSGRRETGELFF
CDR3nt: TGTGCCAGCAGTTTATGGTTTAGCGGGAGGAGAGAGACCGGGGAGCTGTTTTTT

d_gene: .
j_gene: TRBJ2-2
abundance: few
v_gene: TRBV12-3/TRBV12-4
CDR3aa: CASSDPTGTDRGELFF
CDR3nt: TGTGCCAGCAGCGACCCTACAGGGACTGACAGGGGGGAGCTGTTTTTT

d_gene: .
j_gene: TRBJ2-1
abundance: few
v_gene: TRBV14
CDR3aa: CASSQRSRGYNEQFF
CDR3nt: TGTGCCAGCAGCCAACGCTCACGAGGATACAATGAGCAGTTCTTC

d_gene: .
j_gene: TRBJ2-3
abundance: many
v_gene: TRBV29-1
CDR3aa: CSVLPPDGPTSTDTQYF
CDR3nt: TGCAGCGTCCTCCCCCCTGACGGACCAACTAGCACAGATACGCAGTATTTT

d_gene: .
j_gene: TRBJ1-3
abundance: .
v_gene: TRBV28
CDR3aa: CASSFAASSGNTIYF
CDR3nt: TGTGCCAGCAGTTTCGCCGCGAGCTCTGGAAACACCATATATTTT

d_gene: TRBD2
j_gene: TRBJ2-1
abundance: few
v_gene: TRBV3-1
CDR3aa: CASSQEVWGLAGPSSYNEQFF
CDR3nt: TGTGCCAGCAGCCAAGAAGTCTGGGGACTAGCGGGCCCAAGCTCCTACAATGAGCAGTTCTTC

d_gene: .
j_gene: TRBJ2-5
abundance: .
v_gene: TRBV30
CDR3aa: CAWRRGGETQYF
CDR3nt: TGTGCCTGGAGGAGGGGCGGGGAGACCCAGTACTTC

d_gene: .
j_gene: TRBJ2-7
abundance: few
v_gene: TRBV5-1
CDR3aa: CASSLDIGEQYF
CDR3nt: TGCGCCAGCAGCTTAGACATCGGCGAGCAGTACTTC

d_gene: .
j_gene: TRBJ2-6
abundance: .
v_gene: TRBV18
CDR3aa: CASSLGFSGANVLTF
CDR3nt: TGTGCCAGCTCACTTGGATTCTCTGGGGCCAACGTCCTGACTTTC

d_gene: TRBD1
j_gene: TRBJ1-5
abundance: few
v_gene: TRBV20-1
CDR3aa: CSAPGQGAGQPQHF
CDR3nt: TGCAGTGCTCCGGGACAGGGGGCTGGTCAGCCCCAGCATTTT

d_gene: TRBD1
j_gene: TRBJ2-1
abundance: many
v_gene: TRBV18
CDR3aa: CASSPRVGTGGYNEQFF
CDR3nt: TGTGCCAGCTCACCACGTGTAGGGACAGGGGGATACAATGAGCAGTTCTTC

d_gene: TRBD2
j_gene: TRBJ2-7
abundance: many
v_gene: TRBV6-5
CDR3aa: CASRRRLAVPYEQYF
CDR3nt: TGTGCCAGCCGGAGACGACTAGCGGTACCCTACGAGCAGTACTTC

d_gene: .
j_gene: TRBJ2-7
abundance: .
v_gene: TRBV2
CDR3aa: CASSERQGGYYEQYF
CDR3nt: TGTGCCAGCAGTGAAAGACAGGGAGGTTATTACGAGCAGTACTTC

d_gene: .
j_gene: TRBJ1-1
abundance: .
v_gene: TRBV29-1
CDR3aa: CSALERGMNTEAFF
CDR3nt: TGCAGCGCCCTTGAGAGGGGGATGAACACTGAAGCTTTCTTT

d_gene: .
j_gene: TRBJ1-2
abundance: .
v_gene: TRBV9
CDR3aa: CASSVVDGGRGGIYGYTF
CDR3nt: TGTGCCAGCAGCGTAGTAGACGGGGGACGCGGTGGCATCTATGGCTACACCTTC

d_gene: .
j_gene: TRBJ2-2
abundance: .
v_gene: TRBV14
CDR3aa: CASSFNSWGGELFF
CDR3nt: TGTGCCAGCAGTTTTAACAGCTGGGGCGGGGAGCTGTTTTTT

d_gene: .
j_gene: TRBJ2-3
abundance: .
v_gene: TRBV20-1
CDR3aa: CSARDGGRTDTQYF
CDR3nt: TGCAGTGCTAGAGATGGGGGCCGGACAGATACGCAGTATTTT